This T cell receptor (beta chain) was sequenced in a study of blood T cell repertoires in COVID-19. This CDR3 has 10 amino acids. CDR1 is SNHLY and CDR2 is FYNNEI in the germline V gene. Regarding this clone: The junction differs from germline at one of its ends, possibly a read error.

Clones were sequenced by immunoSEQ multiplex PCR, and TCRdb holds only the in-frame ones, with some missing. The table records under 75,000 clones, 80% of them present only once. Specimen: peripheral blood. V gene TRBV2 combines with J gene TRBJ2-4; no definite D call. This TCR derives from a man aged 65 to 85 who had recovered from COVID-19. In nucleotides, the CDR3 is TGTGCCAGCAGTGGCTGGGTTCGGGTGTTC. Residues: CASSGWVRVF.